Listed below are T cell receptor beta chains from one sample, sequenced in a study of T-cell reconstitution after alpha-beta-depleted transplantation in children. TCRdb reprocessed the PCR reads via MiXCR and lists one record per CDR3 protein. The table lists a few hundred thousand distinct CDR3 sequences, 11% of them singletons. The source material was peripheral blood, sampled 180 days after TCRalphabeta/CD19-depleted stem cell transplant. These receptors were taken from a male patient aged 2 to 10 who had a stem cell transplant for chronic granulomatous disease, so the T cells may come from the graft donor. Both conserved end residues are part of each CDR3. D genes are given only for firm matches. Expanded clones get a size class; other rows say once, few or many, or leave the size out.

j_call clone_size v_call d_call cdr3_aa cdr3_nt
TRBJ2-2 many TRBV12-3/TRBV12-4 TRBD1 CASTTTRTGLTGELFF TGTGCCAGCACTACGACCAGGACAGGGTTAACCGGGGAGCTGTTTTTT
TRBJ2-7 few TRBV29-1 TRBD2 CSVETSGTYEQYF TGCAGCGTTGAGACTAGCGGGACCTACGAGCAGTACTTC
TRBJ2-1 - TRBV28 TRBD1 CASRQGVGGEQFF TGTGCCAGCAGGCAGGGGGTTGGGGGTGAGCAGTTCTTC
TRBJ2-7 many TRBV29-1 - CSVDVDNEQYF TGCAGCGTTGACGTGGACAACGAGCAGTACTTC
TRBJ1-1 many TRBV7-3 - CASSSVRGTEAFF TGTGCCAGCAGCTCCGTACGGGGGACTGAAGCTTTCTTT
TRBJ1-1 many TRBV5-1 - CASSPDSLKGEAFF TGCGCCAGCAGCCCGGACAGTCTGAAAGGTGAAGCTTTCTTT
TRBJ2-1 many TRBV24-1 TRBD2 CATSARGDEQFF TGTGCCACCAGTGCACGGGGGGATGAGCAGTTCTTC
TRBJ2-1 few TRBV6-1 TRBD2 CASTLGGGGYNEQFF TGTGCCAGCACCCTCGGGGGGGGAGGCTACAATGAGCAGTTCTTC
TRBJ2-7 many TRBV12-3/TRBV12-4 TRBD1 CASSTPSGQASHEQYF TGTGCCAGCAGCACACCTTCGGGACAGGCGTCCCACGAGCAGTACTTC
TRBJ2-3 many TRBV5-1 TRBD2 CASSFLREGRDTQYF TGCGCCAGCAGCTTTCTGCGGGAGGGCCGGGATACGCAGTATTTT
TRBJ1-5 many TRBV7-2 - CASSLFEGDQPQHF TGTGCCAGCAGCTTATTTGAGGGGGATCAGCCCCAGCATTTT
TRBJ2-1 many TRBV4-1 TRBD2 CASSQVDSGRIGNEQFF TGCGCCAGCAGCCAAGTTGATAGCGGGAGAATTGGCAATGAGCAGTTCTTC
TRBJ2-7 many TRBV12-3/TRBV12-4 - CASSFQLDSYEQYF TGTGCCAGCAGTTTCCAGCTCGACTCCTACGAGCAGTACTTC
TRBJ1-5 many TRBV7-9 - CASRRGEGAQHF TGTGCCAGCCGGAGGGGTGAGGGGGCCCAGCATTTT
TRBJ2-3 many TRBV6-5 - CASSYSDRIEVNTQYF TGTGCCAGCAGTTACTCCGACAGGATCGAAGTTAATACGCAGTATTTT
TRBJ2-1 many TRBV27 - CASSLQGAFRGNEQFF TGTGCCAGCAGTTTACAGGGTGCTTTTAGGGGCAATGAGCAGTTCTTC
TRBJ2-1 many TRBV28 - CASSPSPTQYNEQFF TGTGCCAGCAGTCCTTCCCCAACTCAATACAATGAGCAGTTCTTC
TRBJ2-7 many TRBV15 TRBD1 CATSSRDRTYEQYF TGTGCCACCAGCAGCCGGGACAGGACGTACGAGCAGTACTTC
TRBJ1-2 many TRBV7-2 - CASSLEGGAYYGYTF TGTGCCAGCAGCTTAGAAGGTGGGGCCTACTATGGCTACACCTTC
TRBJ2-5 few TRBV7-2 - CASSTQGGLETQYF TGTGCCAGCAGCACCCAGGGGGGGTTGGAGACCCAGTACTTC
TRBJ2-3 - TRBV20-1 - CSARGRAVYADTQYF TGCAGTGCTAGAGGAAGGGCAGTTTACGCAGATACGCAGTATTTT
TRBJ2-3 many TRBV29-1 - CSVGESGYTDTQYF TGCAGCGTTGGGGAGAGTGGGTACACAGATACGCAGTATTTT
TRBJ2-1 many TRBV25-1 - CASRDSSSSYNEQFF TGTGCCAGCAGGGACAGTTCGAGCTCCTACAATGAGCAGTTCTTC
TRBJ2-6 many TRBV7-3 - CASSPRVQALRGGANVLTF TGTGCCAGCAGCCCCAGGGTACAGGCCTTACGAGGGGGGGCCAACGTCCTGACTTTC
TRBJ2-4 many TRBV7-9 - CASSPRTVSQYF TGTGCCAGCAGCCCAAGGACAGTCTCTCAGTACTTC
TRBJ2-1 - TRBV11-2 TRBD2 CASSSWGRTSGGYNEQFF TGTGCCAGCAGCTCCTGGGGGCGTACTAGCGGGGGATACAATGAGCAGTTCTTC
TRBJ1-5 many TRBV20-1 - CSAPDGGWSDQPQHF TGCAGTGCTCCCGACGGAGGTTGGAGCGATCAGCCCCAGCATTTT
TRBJ2-2 many TRBV4-2 - CASSLRAGATGELFF TGTGCCAGCAGCCTGAGGGCGGGGGCGACCGGGGAGCTGTTTTTT
TRBJ2-2 many TRBV12-3/TRBV12-4 TRBD1 CASSLRRQGGTGELFF TGTGCCAGCAGTTTAAGGCGACAGGGGGGAACCGGGGAGCTGTTTTTT
TRBJ2-2 many TRBV7-2 - CASSLKGRGLFF TGTGCCAGCAGCTTAAAGGGCCGGGGTTTGTTTTTT
TRBJ2-5 many TRBV5-6 - CASLYGVQETQYF TGTGCAAGCCTTTATGGGGTCCAAGAGACCCAGTACTTC
TRBJ1-1 many TRBV7-2 - CASSLVLMNTEAFF TGTGCCAGCAGCTTAGTGTTAATGAACACTGAAGCTTTCTTT
TRBJ1-5 many TRBV28 - CASSSTNQPQHF TGTGCCAGCAGTTCGACTAATCAGCCCCAGCATTTT
TRBJ2-6 many TRBV20-1 - CSAKGGANVLTF TGCAGTGCCAAGGGTGGGGCCAACGTCCTGACTTTC
TRBJ2-1 many TRBV9 TRBD2 CASSVVERGGHGEQFF TGTGCCAGCAGCGTAGTTGAGCGGGGGGGCCATGGGGAGCAGTTCTTC
TRBJ2-5 many TRBV27 TRBD2 CASTELGLADQETQYF TGTGCCAGCACCGAGCTCGGACTAGCGGACCAAGAGACCCAGTACTTC
TRBJ2-7 many TRBV20-1 TRBD2 CSAPPGLAGGFYEQYF TGCAGTGCCCCACCGGGACTAGCGGGAGGATTCTACGAGCAGTACTTC
TRBJ2-7 many TRBV6-2/TRBV6-3 TRBD2 CASRRGLAGDLEQYF TGTGCCAGCAGGCGCGGGCTAGCGGGAGATCTCGAGCAGTACTTC
TRBJ2-7 many TRBV4-2 TRBD1 CASSQDRDRAYEQYF TGTGCCAGCAGCCAAGACCGGGACAGGGCCTACGAGCAGTACTTC
TRBJ1-1 many TRBV5-6 - CASSLGGERVQAFF TGTGCCAGCAGCTTGGGCGGCGAGAGGGTTCAGGCTTTCTTT
TRBJ1-1 many TRBV5-1 - CASSLENAGEAFF TGCGCCAGCAGCTTGGAAAATGCCGGTGAAGCTTTCTTT
TRBJ2-1 many TRBV29-1 TRBD2 CSAPGLAGETSYNEQFF TGCAGCGCTCCGGGACTAGCGGGAGAGACGTCCTACAATGAGCAGTTCTTC
TRBJ2-3 few TRBV28 TRBD2 CASSPPGGRSTDTQYF TGTGCCAGCAGTCCCCCGGGCGGGAGAAGCACAGATACGCAGTATTTT
TRBJ2-7 many TRBV7-2 TRBD2 CASSLVGGLARSYEQYF TGTGCCAGCAGCTTAGTAGGGGGACTAGCGCGATCCTACGAGCAGTACTTC
TRBJ1-6 many TRBV12-3/TRBV12-4 - CASSYDSPLHF TGTGCCAGCAGTTATGATTCACCCCTCCACTTT
TRBJ2-1 - TRBV15 - CATSRGLENNEQFF TGTGCCACCAGCAGAGGACTAGAAAACAATGAGCAGTTCTTC
TRBJ2-1 many TRBV28 TRBD2 CASSLAGGPGEYNEQFF TGTGCCAGCAGTCTAGCGGGCGGGCCAGGGGAATACAATGAGCAGTTCTTC
TRBJ2-1 many TRBV7-3 TRBD1 CASSFGTGGTNEQFF TGTGCCAGCAGCTTTGGGACAGGGGGGACAAATGAGCAGTTCTTC
TRBJ1-5 - TRBV12-3/TRBV12-4 - CASSPPSNNNQPQHF TGTGCCAGCTCCCCCCCCTCCAACAACAATCAGCCCCAGCATTTT